The 2 T cell receptor beta chains listed next were all sequenced from one sample in a study of CD4 T cells in relation to SARS-CoV-2 and coronaviruses. Antigens of these TCRs are unknown. Generated by immunoSEQ multiplex PCR, the TCRdb table keeps only in-frame clones and is missing some. The repertoire has around 22,000 clones, about three quarters of them found once; the top ten carry roughly a sixth. Unexposed donor CD4+ T cells date from about 2011-2018, before the COVID-19 pandemic. The cells were cultured for 10 days before CD4+ T cells were isolated. What was sequenced was CD4+ T cells from PBMCs, cultured in vitro. These receptors came from a human donor in good health.

This chain links TRBV5-6 with TRBJ2-1; no firm D call. CDR1 is SGHDT and CDR2 is YYEEEE in the germline V gene. The ends were cut back, 5 bases at V and 8 bases at J, with 11 bases in the middle. This CDR3 is built from 12 residues. In DNA form, the CDR3 reads TGTGCCAGCAGTCGTAACTTCTATGAGCAGTTCTTC. Its translation: CASSRNFYEQFF.

The chain has TRBV5-5 and TRBJ2-7; 11 bases line up with TRBD2. V shed 4 bases, J shed 1 base, and the junction held 7 bases outside the gene matches. This CDR3 has 16 residues. In germline, CDR1 is SGHKS, CDR2 YYEKEE (reference sequence). The CDR3 DNA follows: TGTGCCAGCAGCATCCTAGCGGGGGGACCTTCCTACGAGCAGTACTTC. Encoded protein: CASSILAGGPSYEQYF.